This T cell receptor beta chain derives from a study of T-cell memory formation after mild COVID-19 (dated by TCRdb to about 2021). Background on the whole study: TCR sequence clusters from the two donors were found to be largely donor specific. Two young, previously healthy adult volunteers, one female and one male, were included in the cohort. In a couple of donors, T-cell clones that expanded and contracted after mild COVID-19 were tracked by sequencing TCRalpha and TCRbeta repertoires over time.

CDR3 length: 17 amino acids, cysteine to phenylalanine. The DNA shown is the 51-base CDR3, in frame from base 1. CDR1 and CDR2 are read off the germline V gene as SGHTA and FQGNSA. Trimming costs V 1 base and J 0 bases, and their ends lie 13 bases apart. Ficoll-Paque density gradient centrifugation was the method used to isolate PBMCs. Worth noting for this clonotype: No antigen is known for it. Per-base quality was not reported, and no clone a single base away is much larger than it.

What the authors observed across the whole study: The study included only a couple of mild cases, and larger cohorts that include severe cases with pre-infection samples were judged to be necessary. From day 15 to 85, contracting clones showed balanced CD4/CD8 phenotypes, whereas a second wave of clones that expanded from day 15 to 37 leaned towards CD4+. Contracting CD4+ clones turned up mainly in the CM and EM memory subsets, whereas EMRA was where CD8+ clones were enriched. SARS-CoV-2 specificity was not confirmed for the second-wave clones peaking on day 37. Some responding clones were detected in pre-infection memory, which suggested that pre-existing cross-reactive memory T cells had joined the SARS-CoV-2 response.

Sequenced on an Illumina NovaSeq 6000. Using 5'RACE with constant-segment primers, TCRalpha and TCRbeta cDNA libraries were constructed, with sample barcodes and unique molecular identifiers added in the process. Trizol reagent was used to extract RNA from every sample. The libraries were amplified in two PCR steps, and the second step added a second sample barcode and Illumina TruSeq adapters. Sequencing of the libraries was done on an Illumina NovaSeq, producing 2 x 150 bp paired-end reads. In the original analysis: With migec v1.2.7, reads were demultiplexed and then collapsed into UMI-guided consensus sequences. Using mixcr v2.1.11, the UMI consensuses were aligned to TRA and TRB V and J templates and assembled into clonotypes. A clonotype was counted as expanded or contracted only if both edgeR and NoisET called the change significant, with noise models trained on biological replicates. edgeR calls used a false discovery rate-adjusted p below 0.01 and a log2 fold-change threshold of 1. As an exploratory analysis of dynamics, max-normalized trajectories of the 1000 most abundant clonotypes were examined with PCA combined with hierarchical clustering. Each responding clone was given a CD4 or CD8 phenotype based on the CD4+ and CD8+ repertoires, which had been sequenced separately. The raw public reads went through TCRdb reprocessing: fastp at Q25, MiXCR clone calling, in-frame beta chains kept. Rows are unified per CDR3 protein, each entry keeping the most common DNA and genes. These V and J calls derive from TCRdb rather than the authors' analysis. For this sample there are 250,000 to 350,000 distinct CDR3 sequences; just under 20% appear just once. The ten largest make up under 25% of the sample.

The chain uses TRBV7-2 and TRBJ2-1, and the D gene may be TRBD2, 6 bases matching. This TCR was recovered from a man aged 18 to 29 who had mild COVID-19 (a few samples of this study predate the infection). The sample titles of this study are shuffled in the database, so cell type and time point are left out; the donor was told from shared clones. Sequencing was performed on PBMCs or a T cell subset sorted from them (not recorded which). At the DNA level, the sequence is TGTGCCAGCAGCTTAGTGCTAGCGATAAGCTCCTACAATGAGCAGTTCTTC. This codes for CASSLVLAISSYNEQFF.